The text below deals with one T cell receptor (beta chain). Its antigen is currently unknown. TCRdb processed the RACE reads anew with MiXCR; each CDR3 protein has one entry. The data show 60,000 to 80,000 distinct CDR3 sequences, 32% seen once. The V segment lost 3 bases and the J segment 4 bases; nucleotides outside the gene matches: 3. The CDR3 extends over 15 amino acids. Germline loops: CDR1 KGHSH, CDR2 LQKENI. The sample comes from a study of human T cells and chemical hapten exposure. Study-wide context: Patients, mostly women, had alopecia areata, alopecia totalis or alopecia universalis. Regarding the study as a whole: PT1 expanded TCR numbers tracked positively with patch test score.

The time point was: patch test 1, 2 weeks after DPC sensitization. The treatment was: therapeutic diphenylcyclopropenone sensitization with weekly scalp DPC. The clonotype was recovered from a middle-aged man with alopecia areata. Some clones in this sample may be carry-over from other donors' samples. The sequences come from whole blood, collected in connection with sensitization to the hapten diphenylcyclopropenone (DPC). This chain connects TRBV18 to TRBJ2-3; 11 bases are shared with TRBD2. The CDR3 bases are TGTGCCAGCTCACCGACTAGCGGGAAAGCAGATACGCAGTATTTT. It translates to CASSPTSGKADTQYF.